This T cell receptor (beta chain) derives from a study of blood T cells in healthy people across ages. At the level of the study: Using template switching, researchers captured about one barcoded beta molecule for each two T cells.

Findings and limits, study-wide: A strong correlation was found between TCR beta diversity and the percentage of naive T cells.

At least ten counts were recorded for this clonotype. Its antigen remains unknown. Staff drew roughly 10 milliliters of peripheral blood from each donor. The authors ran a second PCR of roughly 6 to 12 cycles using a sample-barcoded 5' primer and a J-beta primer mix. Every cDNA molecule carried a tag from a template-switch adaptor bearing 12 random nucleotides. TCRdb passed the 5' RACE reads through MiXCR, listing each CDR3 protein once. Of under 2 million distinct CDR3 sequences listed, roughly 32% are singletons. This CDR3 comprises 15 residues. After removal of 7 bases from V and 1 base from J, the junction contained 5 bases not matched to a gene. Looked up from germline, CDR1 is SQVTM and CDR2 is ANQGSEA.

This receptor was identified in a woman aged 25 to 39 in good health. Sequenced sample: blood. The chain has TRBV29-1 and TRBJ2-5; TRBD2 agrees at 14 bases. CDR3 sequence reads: CSAGTSGSVQETQYF. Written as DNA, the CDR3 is TGCAGCGCGGGGACTAGCGGGAGTGTCCAAGAGACCCAGTACTTC.